The 31 T cell receptor beta chains in this list originate from one sample, sequenced in a study of T cell repertoires in cytomegalovirus infection (dated by TCRdb to the late 2010s). Sequencing used an Illumina HiSeq 1500. The public reads were quality trimmed at Q25 with fastp and then assembled into clones with MiXCR by TCRdb, keeping productive beta chains. Rows with one shared CDR3 protein collapse into an entry with the most common genes and DNA. The sample table shows hundreds of thousands of distinct CDR3 sequences, and 30% to 35% are seen once. The ten largest clones add up to roughly 12% of the sample. Taken with the paper, the label for treatment or condition translates to: in vitro stimulation with specific CMV peptide epitopes to enrich CMV-specific T cells. No antigens are known for them. The sample here was cultured CD8+ T cells from PBMCs, taken from culture after CMV antigen stimulation. Receptor source: a human donor in good health (CMV status not recorded). Some clones in this sample may be carry-over from other donors' samples.

This clonotype has at least ten counts. J is TRBJ2-5 and V is TRBV7-8, with unresolved D. This CDR3 contains 11 residues. Trimming stripped 5 bases from V and 5 bases from J, with 6 bases between. Germline assignment: CDR1 SGHVS and CDR2 FQNEAQ. The DNA for the CDR3 is TGTGCCAGCAGCCACGGGGAGACCCAGTACTTC. Encoded protein: CASSHGETQYF.

This clonotype showed up many times. The rearrangement uses TRBV7-9 and TRBJ2-1; no firm D call. The V gene's germline CDR1 is SEHNR and CDR2 FQNEAQ (reference sequence). Deletions cut 3 bases from V and 4 bases from J, with 4 bases between. The CDR3 is 12 residues long. The CDR3 is CASSFNYNEQFF. CDR3 bases: TGTGCCAGCAGCTTTAATTACAATGAGCAGTTCTTC.

The chain uses TRBV6-5 and TRBJ2-7, with a tentative D call TRBD2 (6 bases). Germline CDR1 and CDR2: MNHEY and SVGAGI. The CDR3 covers 15 residues. Trimming took 6 bases from V and 0 from J, leaving 15 bases between them. The DNA of the CDR3 is TGTGCCAGCAGCCTCCTCCTGCGGGGCTCCTACGAGCAGTACTTC. Amino acid sequence: CASSLLLRGSYEQYF.

The J gene is TRBJ2-3, the V gene TRBV27, with 12 bases identical to TRBD2. CDR1 and CDR2 from the germline V gene are MNHEY and SMNVEV (reference sequence). This CDR3 has 16 residues. V trimming: 6 bases; J trimming: 6 bases; junction bases outside the gene matches: 10. The CDR3 sequence: CASSSILAGGGDTQYF. As DNA, the CDR3 is TGTGCCAGCAGCTCTATACTAGCGGGGGGAGGGGATACGCAGTATTTT.

J is TRBJ2-3 and V is TRBV4-1; 10 bases align to TRBD2. CDR1 is MGHRA, CDR2 YSYEKL, per germline. Trimming at V came to 0 bases and at J to 5 bases, leaving 8 bases not matched to a gene. This CDR3 has 17 amino acids. CDR3 nucleotides: TGCGCCAGCAGCCAAGATCCTAGCGGGGGCGGTGGAGATACGCAGTATTTT. Translation: CASSQDPSGGGGDTQYF.

The sample holds a few counts of this clonotype. The gene calls are TRBV7-8 and TRBJ2-7, with TRBD1 as a possible D gene (6 bases). CDR3 length: 11 residues. Germline assignment: CDR1 SGHVS and CDR2 FQNEAQ. The CDR3 DNA reads TGTGCCAGCAGCCTTACAGGGTTTTTGAACGTC. Translated: CASSLTGFLNV.

The gene calls are TRBV6-6 and TRBJ1-1, with 7 positions matching TRBD1. Germline CDR1 and CDR2: MNHNY and SVGAGI (reference sequence). The CDR3 is 16 amino acids. Trimming cost V 2 bases and J 0 bases; bases outside gene matches: 6. The CDR3 reads CASSYRQGIMNTEAFF. The DNA of the CDR3 is TGTGCCAGCAGTTACCGACAGGGAATCATGAACACTGAAGCTTTCTTT.

The chain employs TRBV7-9 and TRBJ2-7; 11 bases line up with TRBD2. The CDR3 totals 17 residues. Germline CDR1 and CDR2: SEHNR and FQNEAQ (reference sequence). V lost 5 bases and J lost 0; bases outside the gene matches: 9. The CDR3 region is CASSAFGTSGYSYEQYV. CDR3 DNA: TGTGCCAGCAGCGCGTTCGGGACTAGCGGATACTCCTACGAGCAGTACGTC.

The V call is TRBV6-4, the J call TRBJ2-2; TRBD2 is a possible D gene (6 bases). CDR3 length equals 17 residues. V was shortened by 0 bases and J by 3 bases, with 14 bases between the two germline ends. CDR1 MRHNA and CDR2 SNTAGT come from the germline V gene. The CDR3 loop reads CASSDSEFWGDTGELFF. The CDR3 DNA reads TGTGCCAGCAGTGACTCGGAATTTTGGGGGGACACCGGGGAGCTGTTTTTT.

The sample holds many counts of this clonotype. The J gene is TRBJ1-1, the V gene TRBV18; 7 bases fit TRBD1. Per germline, CDR1 KGHSH and CDR2 LQKENI. The CDR3 is 14 amino acids. V was clipped by 5 bases and J by 5 bases; unmatched bases: 8. DNA for the CDR3: TGTGCCAGCTCAGAACAGACAGGGAGAACTGAAGCTTTCTTT. This translates into CASSEQTGRTEAFF. The variable domain in full, completed from reference TRBV18 and TRBJ1-1, reads NAGVMQNPRHLVRRRGQEARLRCSPMKGHSHVYWYRQLPEEGLKFMVYLQKENIIDESGMPKERFSAEFPKEGPSILRIQQVVRGDSAAYFCASSEQTGRTEAFFGQGTRLTVV.

This clonotype was counted a few times. The genes are TRBV6-8 and TRBJ2-7; D remains unclear. The CDR3 has 15 amino acids. Trimming stripped 7 bases from V and 2 bases from J, with 18 bases between. Germline CDR1 and CDR2: MNHGY and SAAAGT. The CDR3 region is CASTPLDPWTYEQYF. Written as DNA, the CDR3 is TGTGCCAGCACGCCTCTTGACCCGTGGACCTACGAGCAGTACTTC.

Written as DNA, the CDR3 is TGCGCCAGCAGCCAAGAAGTTGGGACAGTCTCAGGAGCTGGCTACACCTTC. Amino acid sequence: CASSQEVGTVSGAGYTF. J is TRBJ1-2 and V is TRBV4-1, with 7 bases identical to TRBD1. Germline values: CDR1 MGHRA, CDR2 YSYEKL. Germline trimming cut 0 bases from V and 7 bases from J; bases unmatched to any gene: 14. This CDR3 spans 17 amino acids.

The chain has TRBV6-1 and TRBJ1-2; TRBD1 matches 9 bases. In germline, CDR1 is MNHNS, CDR2 SASEGT. The CDR3 spans 16 residues. Germline trimming cut 0 bases from V and 2 bases from J; bases unmatched to any gene: 4. The CDR3 region has the DNA TGTGCCAGCAGTGAAGCGATAGGGACAGGGAACTATGGCTACACCTTC. Amino acids: CASSEAIGTGNYGYTF.

This clonotype was seen a few times. The chain uses TRBV27 and TRBJ2-3; D gene unclear. CDR3 size: 14 residues. Per germline, CDR1 MNHEY and CDR2 SMNVEV (reference sequence). V lost 1 base and J lost 0, with 5 bases in between. CDR3 sequence: CASSLYRSTDTQYF. As DNA, the CDR3 is TGTGCCAGCAGTTTATACAGAAGCACAGATACGCAGTATTTT.

This clonotype showed up just a few times. The rearrangement links TRBV4-1 to TRBJ2-5; 9 nucleotides agree with TRBD2. Germline-derived CDR1 and CDR2 are MGHRA and YSYEKL. V was pared by 0 bases and J by 5 bases, with 7 bases of the junction left unmatched. The CDR3 runs to 16 residues. This chain's CDR3 is CASSQDDASGVETQYF. The CDR3, as DNA: TGCGCCAGCAGCCAAGATGATGCTAGCGGGGTCGAGACCCAGTACTTC.

The chain couples TRBV12-3 or TRBV12-4 to TRBJ1-2, with D possibly matching TRBD1 (5 bases). The CDR3 is made up of 11 amino acids. The V end lost 4 bases, the J end lost 10 bases, and 10 bases lay between the germline ends. The CDR3 protein is CASSYGTAYTF. As DNA, the CDR3 is TGTGCCAGCAGTTATGGGACCGCCTACACCTTC.

This clonotype was recorded only once. The CDR3 region has the DNA TGTGCCAGGCTGGATCGAAGGGCAGATGGGGCCAACGTCCTGACTTTC. It is translated as CARLDRRADGANVLTF. The J gene is TRBJ2-6, the V gene TRBV7-6; D is unresolved. Per germline, CDR1 SGHVS and CDR2 FNYEAQ. Trimming pared 9 bases from V and 3 bases from J, leaving 18 bases between. The length of the CDR3 is 16 residues.

Only a few counts were recorded for this clonotype. V usage is TRBV4-3 and J usage is TRBJ2-1, with D unclear. Per the germline V gene, CDR1 is LGHNA and CDR2 is YSLEER. This CDR3 has 16 amino acids. The germline V and J ends were trimmed by 4 bases and 0 bases, with 13 bases remaining between them. The CDR3 DNA follows: TGCGCCAGCAGCCGCCGGGTTTCGAGCTCCTACAATGAGCAGTTCTTC. Translated: CASSRRVSSSYNEQFF.

Of note for this clonotype: Because it lacks the conserved phenylalanine or tryptophan at the end, this CDR3 is likely a read error. The chain recombines TRBV12-3 or TRBV12-4 with TRBJ2-1; D might be TRBD1 or TRBD2, each matching 7 bases. This CDR3 comprises 15 residues. V lost 5 bases, J lost 0 bases, and 11 bases lay in between. CDR3 region: CASSLRGGSYNEQFS. CDR3 DNA sequence: TGTGCCAGCAGTCTCAGGGGGGGCTCCTACAATGAGCAGTTCTCC.

The J gene is TRBJ1-5, the V gene TRBV5-1, with 10 bases aligning to TRBD1. V dropped 4 bases and J dropped 4; count of bases not matched to a gene: 5. Per germline, CDR1 SGHRS and CDR2 YFSETQ. The CDR3 is 15 residues long. The chain's CDR3 is CASSRGTGANQPQHF. CDR3 in DNA: TGCGCCAGCAGCCGTGGGACAGGGGCGAATCAGCCCCAGCATTTT.

This clonotype was counted only a few times. This chain links TRBV6-5 with TRBJ2-2; 11 positions match TRBD2. Trimming cost V 4 bases and J 4 bases; bases outside gene matches: 5. CDR1 is MNHEY and CDR2 is SVGAGI in the germline V gene. This CDR3 has 16 residues. CDR3 sequence reads: CASSLAGGPVTGELFF. In DNA, the CDR3 is TGTGCCAGCAGTTTAGCGGGGGGGCCGGTCACCGGGGAGCTGTTTTTT.

This rearrangement joins TRBV19 to TRBJ2-1; 11 bases agree with TRBD2. V shed 7 bases, J shed 6 bases, and the junction held 2 bases outside the gene matches. The length of the CDR3 is 13 residues. The germline V gene encodes CDR1 LNHDA and CDR2 SQIVND (reference sequence). CDR3 in DNA: TGTGCCAGTAAGACTAGCGGGGCCAATGAGCAGTTCTTC. Amino acid sequence: CASKTSGANEQFF.

This clonotype was seen more than once but under ten times. The chain carries TRBV12-3 or TRBV12-4 and TRBJ2-3; 10 positions match TRBD2. The CDR3 sequence is 15 residues long. The J segment lost 1 base and the V segment lost 5 bases, leaving 3 bases of the junction unmatched. The CDR3 coding sequence is TGTGCCAGCAGTCACGGACTAGCGGGCACAGATACGCAGTATTTT. It translates to CASSHGLAGTDTQYF.

About this clonotype itself: This may stem from a read error, because a much larger clone lies one nucleotide away. The chain joins TRBV7-9 to TRBJ1-1; no reliable D call. The germline gives CDR1 SEHNR, CDR2 FQNEAQ (reference sequence). This CDR3 region has 14 residues. CDR3 amino acids: CTSSFSGDPTEAFF. DNA for the CDR3: TGTACCAGCAGCTTTTCCGGTGACCCGACTGAAGCTTTCTTT.

This clonotype came up a few times. J is TRBJ2-3 and V is TRBV11-1; perhaps D is TRBD1 or TRBD2 (5 bases each). Trimming stripped 5 bases from V and 3 bases from J, with 18 bases between. CDR3 length: 16 amino acids. Germline-derived CDR1 and CDR2 are SGHAT and FQDESV (reference sequence). DNA for the CDR3: TGTGCCAGCAGCCAAAGAAGGGGAAGCGGAACAGATACGCAGTATTTT. Translation: CASSQRRGSGTDTQYF. The variable domain in full, with the rest retrieved from reference TRBV11-1 and TRBJ2-3, is EAEVAQSPRYKITEKSQAVAFWCDPISGHATLYWYRQILGQGPELLVQFQDESVVDDSQLPKDRFSAERLKGVDSTLKIQPAELGDSAMYLCASSQRRGSGTDTQYFGPGTRLTVL.

The chain joins TRBV29-1 to TRBJ2-1; 7 positions agree with TRBD1. The V gene end was trimmed by 0 bases and the J gene end by 10 bases; junction bases not matched to a gene: 18. Germline V gene sequence: CDR1 SQVTM, CDR2 ANQGSEA. There are 17 residues in the CDR3. The CDR3 nucleotides are TGCAGCGTTGAAGATCTCCGCCAGGGGGATTTTATTCGGGAGCAGTTCTTC. It encodes CSVEDLRQGDFIREQFF.

This clonotype was found once. The chain uses TRBV20-1 and TRBJ2-1, with 8 bases that match TRBD2. With V trimmed by 0 bases and J by 10 bases, 8 bases remained unmatched. From germline, CDR1 is DFQATT and CDR2 SNEGSKA (reference sequence). The CDR3 contains 14 residues. The CDR3 DNA follows: TGCAGTGCTAGAGATGCGGAGGGCGGGAGGGAGCAGTTCTTC. This sequence encodes CSARDAEGGREQFF.

In this sample, this clonotype turned up a few times. This sequence joins TRBV6-1 and TRBJ1-5; 8 bases are shared with TRBD1. The germline V gene has CDR1 MNHNS and CDR2 SASEGT. The V and J ends lost 1 base and 4 bases, in that order; junction bases with no gene match: 3. The CDR3 is 15 amino acids. The CDR3 is CASSEEDRVNQPQHF. The CDR3 DNA is TGTGCCAGCAGTGAAGAGGACAGGGTTAATCAGCCCCAGCATTTT.

This clonotype appeared a single time. The chain recombines TRBV2 with TRBJ2-3; D is unresolved. The germline V gene encodes CDR1 SNHLY and CDR2 FYNNEI. Trimming stripped 8 bases from V and 2 bases from J, with 14 bases between. The CDR3 covers 14 residues. The CDR3 DNA reads as TGTGCCAGCTCAATAGCAGTCCCCACAGATACGCAGTATTTT. Translation: CASSIAVPTDTQYF.

This clonotype was observed a few times. This chain links TRBV11-1 with TRBJ2-4; D tentatively reads TRBD1 or TRBD2 (5 bases each). CDR3 size: 15 residues. Looked up from germline, CDR1 is SGHAT and CDR2 is FQDESV (reference sequence). The germline V and J ends were trimmed by 5 bases and 2 bases, with 13 bases remaining between them. The CDR3: CASSPQDWTKNIQYF. The CDR3 region has the DNA TGTGCCAGCAGCCCACAGGACTGGACCAAAAACATTCAGTACTTC.

Ten or more counts support this clonotype. This chain connects TRBV7-6 to TRBJ2-1, with TRBD2 identical over 8 bases. Germline CDR1 SGHVS, CDR2 FNYEAQ. V shed 6 bases, J shed 8 bases, and the junction held 6 bases outside the gene matches. CDR3 length equals 13 residues. The CDR3 DNA sequence: TGTGCCAGCAGTTCGGGGGGGGCCTATGAGCAGTTCTTC. It encodes CASSSGGAYEQFF.